The 30 T cell receptor beta chains below were found in one sample sequenced in a study of blood T cell repertoires in COVID-19. Clones were read by immunoSEQ multiplex PCR, and TCRdb kept only the in-frame ones, dropping some. The sample yields 95,000 to 150,000 clones, roughly 84% seen once. What was sequenced was PBMCs or T cells enriched from blood (not recorded which). The receptors stem from a woman under 40 who had recovered from COVID-19.

The J gene is TRBJ1-5, the V gene TRBV28; D call uncertain. Per germline, CDR1 MDHEN and CDR2 SYDVKM. The CDR3 has 15 amino acids. V was clipped by 3 bases and J by 0 bases, with 9 bases between them. This chain's CDR3 is CASSLNRNSNQPQHF. DNA for the CDR3: TGTGCCAGCAGTTTGAACAGAAATAGCAATCAGCCCCAGCATTTT. The full variable domain, rest sourced from reference TRBV28 and TRBJ1-5, is DVKVTQSSRYLVKRTGEKVFLECVQDMDHENMFWYRQDPGLGLRLIYFSYDVKMKEKGDIPEGYSVSREKKERFSLILESASTNQTSMYLCASSLNRNSNQPQHFGDGTRLSIL.

The CDR3 is CASSRPGQGGETQYF. CDR3 nucleotides: TGTGCCAGTAGTCGACCGGGACAGGGGGGAGAGACCCAGTACTTC. The V gene is TRBV19, the J gene TRBJ2-5; 11 bases map to TRBD1. The ends lost 5 bases at V and 4 bases at J; junction bases unmatched: 6. Germline V gives CDR1 LNHDA, CDR2 SQIVND (reference sequence). This CDR3 comprises 15 residues.

The V call is TRBV6-4, the J call TRBJ2-1, with TRBD2 identical over 10 bases. There are 16 residues in the CDR3. Per germline, CDR1 MRHNA and CDR2 SNTAGT. V was pared by 3 bases and J by 8 bases, with 10 bases of the junction left unmatched. In DNA form, the CDR3 reads TGTGCCAGCAGTGAGGCTAGCGGGAGTTTGACGGATGAGCAGTTCTTC. Residues: CASSEASGSLTDEQFF.

V usage is TRBV5-1 and J usage is TRBJ1-6; no reliable D call. This CDR3 region has 13 residues. Germline values: CDR1 SGHRS, CDR2 YFSETQ. The V end was cut by 0 bases, the J end by 7 bases, with 5 bases between. CDR3 sequence (DNA): TGCGCCAGCAGCTTGGTCCTCAATTCACCCCTCCACTTT. Protein product: CASSLVLNSPLHF.

The J gene is TRBJ2-5, the V gene TRBV24-1; D is possibly TRBD1 (6 bases). Germline V gene lookup returns CDR1 KGHDR and CDR2 SFDVKD. The germline V and J ends were trimmed by 2 bases and 4 bases, with 10 bases remaining between them. The CDR3 extends over 14 amino acids. CDR3 region: CATSDSDRSETQYF. For the CDR3, the DNA is TGTGCCACCAGTGATTCGGACAGATCAGAGACCCAGTACTTC.

This sequence joins TRBV4-1 and TRBJ2-5; 14 nucleotides match TRBD2. Germline V gene lookup returns CDR1 MGHRA and CDR2 YSYEKL. The CDR3 runs 17 residues. J was trimmed by 5 bases and V by 4 bases; bases with no gene match: 9. The CDR3 coding sequence is TGCGCCAGCAGCCTGGAGGGACTAGCGGGAGCGGGGGAGACCCAGTACTTC. Its protein product is CASSLEGLAGAGETQYF.

This chain uses TRBV18 with TRBJ1-2; weak D call: TRBD1 (5 bases). The CDR3 runs to 18 residues. Germline V lookup: CDR1 KGHSH, CDR2 LQKENI. The ends were cut back, 2 bases at V and 6 bases at J, with 25 bases in the middle. The CDR3 DNA sequence: TGTGCCAGCTCACCATTGGGGCAGGCTGGTAAGAGGTCCGATGGCTACACCTTC. Encoded protein: CASSPLGQAGKRSDGYTF.

The gene calls are TRBV19 and TRBJ2-3, with 9 bases aligning to TRBD2. Germline V gene lookup returns CDR1 LNHDA and CDR2 SQIVND (reference sequence). This CDR3 comprises 17 residues. J was trimmed by 5 bases and V by 4 bases; bases with no gene match: 13. The CDR3 DNA reads TGTGCCAGTAGTACCCAGGGGGGACTAGCTCGTCGAGATACGCAGTATTTT. Translated: CASSTQGGLARRDTQYF.

V is TRBV28 and J is TRBJ2-2; the D gene is possibly TRBD1 (5 bases). Trimming took off 7 bases at V and 6 bases at J, with 9 bases between the two ends. The CDR3 consists of 12 residues. Germline V gives CDR1 MDHEN, CDR2 SYDVKM. In DNA, the CDR3 is TGTGCCAGCACAATCAGGGCCGGGGAGCTGTTTTTT. It specifies CASTIRAGELFF. The full variable domain, in which reference TRBV28 and TRBJ2-2 provide the parts outside the CDR3, is DVKVTQSSRYLVKRTGEKVFLECVQDMDHENMFWYRQDPGLGLRLIYFSYDVKMKEKGDIPEGYSVSREKKERFSLILESASTNQTSMYLCASTIRAGELFFGEGSRLTVL.

This chain joins TRBV6-6 and TRBJ1-2, with D tentatively TRBD1 (6 bases). V gave up 5 bases and J gave up 0 bases, with 16 bases separating them. The CDR3 consists of 16 residues. Germline assignment: CDR1 MNHNY and CDR2 SVGAGI (reference sequence). DNA of the CDR3: TGTGCCAGCAGTCGAACGGACAGATACTCTAACTATGGCTACACCTTC. Its protein is CASSRTDRYSNYGYTF.

V and J are TRBV28 and TRBJ2-7; D unclear. The CDR3 runs to 15 residues. In germline, CDR1 is MDHEN, CDR2 SYDVKM. The V end was cut by 5 bases, the J end by 0 bases, with 14 bases between. The CDR3 sequence: CASSPSALSSYEQYF. The CDR3 bases are TGTGCCAGCAGTCCAAGCGCCTTGAGCTCCTACGAGCAGTACTTC.

The chain uses TRBV30 and TRBJ1-6; D gene unclear. The CDR3 runs to 13 residues. Trimming took off 0 bases at V and 8 bases at J, with 8 bases between the two ends. Germline V CDR1 and CDR2: GTSNPN, SVGIG (reference sequence). The CDR3 nucleotides read TGTGCCTGGAGTGTAAAAGCGGATTCACCCCTCCACTTT. Its translation is CAWSVKADSPLHF.

The chain joins TRBV27 to TRBJ1-6; 10 bases are a match to TRBD1. Germline V CDR1 and CDR2: MNHEY, SMNVEV (reference sequence). J was trimmed by 8 bases and V by 5 bases; bases with no gene match: 12. The CDR3 length is 17 residues. CDR3 bases: TGTGCCAGCAGTGGGGGACAGGGGATTTGGGGGGATTCACCCCTCCACTTT. Translating gives CASSGGQGIWGDSPLHF.

This chain links TRBV7-3 with TRBJ2-1; D unclear. This CDR3 is built from 15 residues. Germline V lookup: CDR1 SGHTA, CDR2 FQGTGA. Trimming stripped 5 bases from V and 8 bases from J, with 19 bases between. The CDR3 bases are TGTGCCAGCAGCGAAGCGCGCGCCAGTTACCATGAGCAGTTCTTC. Protein product: CASSEARASYHEQFF.

V gene TRBV5-1 combines with J gene TRBJ1-1; D is uncertain. Deletions cut 1 base from V and 1 base from J, with 5 bases between. This CDR3 is 13 amino acids long. Germline loops: CDR1 SGHRS, CDR2 YFSETQ. CDR3: CASSLRQNTEAFF. CDR3 DNA: TGCGCCAGCAGCTTGAGACAGAACACTGAAGCTTTCTTT.

This sequence joins TRBV6-5 and TRBJ1-1; D remains ambiguous. The CDR3 has 13 residues. Germline V gene lookup returns CDR1 MNHEY and CDR2 SVGAGI. V lost 4 bases and J lost 0, with 6 bases in between. CDR3 region: CASSFTLNTEAFF. The CDR3 DNA is TGTGCCAGCAGTTTTACATTGAACACTGAAGCTTTCTTT.

As DNA, the CDR3 is TGTGCCAGCAGTCGTATCGGTGCGGACGAGCAGTACTTC. It codes for CASSRIGADEQYF. The chain combines TRBV27 with TRBJ2-7; no reliable D call. CDR1 and CDR2 from the germline V gene are MNHEY and SMNVEV (reference sequence). V dropped 5 bases and J dropped 5 bases, with 13 bases sitting between them. The CDR3 has 13 amino acids.

This clone was recorded only once. The V gene is TRBV7-9, the J gene TRBJ1-6; 8 bases agree with TRBD1. Germline V gene data show CDR1 as SEHNR and CDR2 as FQNEAQ (reference sequence). Trimming cost V 3 bases and J 0 bases; bases outside gene matches: 4. The CDR3 extends over 17 amino acids. The CDR3 region is CASSFTGGSSYNSPLHF. The DNA for the CDR3 is TGTGCCAGCAGCTTTACAGGGGGGAGCTCCTATAATTCACCCCTCCACTTT.

This clone was found a few times. The chain combines TRBV7-2 with TRBJ2-2, with D perhaps matching TRBD2 (6 bases). The CDR3 covers 16 residues. Trimming took 6 bases from V and 0 from J, leaving 14 bases between them. CDR1 SGHTA and CDR2 FQGNSA come from the germline V gene. The CDR3, as DNA: TGTGCCAGCAGTTCAGGGACTTTCGCGAACACCGGGGAGCTGTTTTTT. It is translated as CASSSGTFANTGELFF.

This clone was detected only once. The V gene is TRBV29-1, the J gene TRBJ2-3; a weak D match, TRBD2 (5 bases). Germline V gene data show CDR1 as SQVTM and CDR2 as ANQGSEA. V lost 8 bases, J lost 8 bases, and 14 bases lay in between. The CDR3 has 11 residues. In nucleotides, the CDR3 is TGCAGCCTAACGTGGGCGGGTACGCAGTATTTT. It encodes CSLTWAGTQYF.

The chain combines TRBV11-1 with TRBJ1-6; the D is unclear. The CDR3 is made up of 15 amino acids. Deletions cut 4 bases from V and 8 bases from J, with 15 bases between. Per the germline V gene, CDR1 is SGHAT and CDR2 is FQDESV (reference sequence). CDR3 sequence reads: CASSSGPTGDSPLHF. The DNA for the CDR3 is TGTGCCAGCAGCTCCGGACCCACCGGGGATTCACCCCTCCACTTT.

This clone was picked up one time. The chain couples TRBV6-5 to TRBJ2-1; weak D call: TRBD2 (5 bases). V was clipped by 8 bases and J by 4 bases, with 15 bases between them. The CDR3 sequence is 14 residues long. Per germline, CDR1 MNHEY and CDR2 SVGAGI. The CDR3 region is CASRGPGMYNEQFF. The CDR3 DNA follows: TGTGCCAGCCGCGGGCCGGGGATGTACAATGAGCAGTTCTTC.

This chain connects TRBV6-5 to TRBJ2-7; 7 bases agree with TRBD2. In germline, CDR1 is MNHEY, CDR2 SVGAGI. V shed 6 bases, J shed 1 base, and the junction held 3 bases outside the gene matches. The CDR3 totals 13 residues. The DNA for the CDR3 is TGTGCCAGCAGGGGGGGGATGTCCTACGAGCAGTACTTC. Its translation: CASRGGMSYEQYF.

V gene TRBV5-1 combines with J gene TRBJ2-2; the D is unclear. V lost 4 bases, J lost 4 bases, and 11 bases lay in between. The CDR3 length is 14 residues. Germline lookup yields CDR1 SGHRS and CDR2 YFSETQ. Written as DNA, the CDR3 is TGCGCCAGCAGCAACCTTTACAGCACCGGGGAGCTGTTTTTT. Its translation is CASSNLYSTGELFF.

The chain links TRBV28 to TRBJ2-2, with a weak D call TRBD2 (6 bases). The germline CDR1 and CDR2 sequences are MDHEN and SYDVKM. Trimming cost V 8 bases and J 6 bases, with 25 bases left between them. CDR3 size: 17 residues. The CDR3 reads CASVGSPLGSGAGELFF. DNA of the CDR3: TGTGCCAGCGTGGGGAGTCCGCTCGGGAGTGGGGCCGGGGAGCTGTTTTTT.

The chain is built from TRBV7-3 and TRBJ2-2; D call uncertain. This CDR3 is built from 13 residues. Germline assignment: CDR1 SGHTA and CDR2 FQGTGA. Trimming stripped 5 bases from V and 7 bases from J, with 11 bases between. CDR3: CASSPSSFGELFF. Written as DNA, the CDR3 is TGTGCCAGCAGCCCCTCCTCGTTCGGGGAGCTGTTTTTT.

This rearrangement joins TRBV4-3 to TRBJ2-2; 8 nucleotides line up with TRBD1. Losses at the gene ends were 0 bases for V and 3 bases for J; bases not matched to a gene: 6. The CDR3 is 17 residues long. The germline CDR1 and CDR2 sequences are LGHNA and YSLEER. CDR3 sequence (DNA): TGCGCCAGCAGCCAAGATCCCAGGGGGCGTGACACCGGGGAGCTGTTTTTT. This sequence encodes CASSQDPRGRDTGELFF.

This clone was picked up one time. CDR3 DNA: TGTGCCAGCAGTGTACTACTAGCGGAAGGCGAGCAGTACTTC. It encodes CASSVLLAEGEQYF. V usage is TRBV2 and J usage is TRBJ2-7; 8 bases line up with TRBD2. The CDR3 totals 14 residues. Germline CDR1 reads SNHLY; CDR2 reads FYNNEI. Unmatched junction bases numbered 8, after V lost 4 bases and J lost 6 bases.

The CDR3 sequence is CASSVAGSSNQPQHF. For the CDR3, the DNA is TGTGCCAGCAGCGTCGCAGGGTCGAGCAATCAGCCCCAGCATTTT. V gene TRBV28 combines with J gene TRBJ1-5, with D possibly being TRBD1 (5 bases). V was clipped by 6 bases and J by 1 base, with 13 bases between them. The CDR3 covers 15 residues. Germline CDR1 MDHEN, CDR2 SYDVKM. Full variable domain (remainder filled in from reference TRBV28 and TRBJ1-5): DVKVTQSSRYLVKRTGEKVFLECVQDMDHENMFWYRQDPGLGLRLIYFSYDVKMKEKGDIPEGYSVSREKKERFSLILESASTNQTSMYLCASSVAGSSNQPQHFGDGTRLSIL.

The genes are TRBV5-1 and TRBJ2-3, with 11 bases lining up with TRBD2. Germline V gene lookup returns CDR1 SGHRS and CDR2 YFSETQ. J lost 4 bases, V lost 1 base, and 11 bases had no gene match. This CDR3 region has 18 residues. The CDR3 protein is CASSLFASGRLGADTQYF. The CDR3 DNA is TGCGCCAGCAGCTTGTTTGCTAGCGGGAGGCTTGGGGCAGATACGCAGTATTTT.